Reported below is one T cell receptor (beta chain). Its specificity is unknown. These data are taken from a study of T cell responses to AZD1222 COVID-19 vaccine. Study conclusions and caveats: Close to half of all spike-specific TCRs reportedly target regions of the variants that are unmutated. In a largely white British group with more females than males, clonal diversity was possibly underestimated.

CDR3 length: 14 residues. V lost 5 bases and J lost 3, with 13 bases in between. In germline, CDR1 is KGHDR, CDR2 SFDVKD. Assay: immunoSEQ multiplex PCR; the TCRdb copy retains only in-frame clones and omits some. The sample holds approximately 71,000 clones; more than 70% are singletons and the top ten take 7.8%. This sequence joins TRBV24-1 and TRBJ2-7, with D perhaps matching TRBD1 (6 bases). This sequence originates from an adult in good health. The starting material was peripheral blood, obtained on day 0 of AZD1222 vaccination. CDR3 DNA sequence: TGTGCCACCAGTGCTGGGGGCTCCAACTACGAGCAGTACTTC. This sequence encodes CATSAGGSNYEQYF.